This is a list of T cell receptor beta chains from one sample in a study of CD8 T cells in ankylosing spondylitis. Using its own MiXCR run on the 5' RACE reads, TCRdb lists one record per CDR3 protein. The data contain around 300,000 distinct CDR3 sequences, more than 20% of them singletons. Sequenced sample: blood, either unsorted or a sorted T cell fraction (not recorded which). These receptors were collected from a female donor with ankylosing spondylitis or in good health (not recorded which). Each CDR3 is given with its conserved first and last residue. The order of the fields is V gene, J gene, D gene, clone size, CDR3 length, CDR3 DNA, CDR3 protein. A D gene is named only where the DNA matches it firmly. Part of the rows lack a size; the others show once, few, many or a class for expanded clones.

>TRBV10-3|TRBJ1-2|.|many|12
TGTGCCATCAGTGAAGTTGGCTATGGCTACACCTTC
CAISEVGYGYTF
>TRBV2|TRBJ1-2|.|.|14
TGTGCCAGCAGTGAAGGTGGATGGGGTTATGGCTACACCTTC
CASSEGGWGYGYTF
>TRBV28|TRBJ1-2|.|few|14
TGTGCCAGCAGTCCCCCCCCAGTATTAAATGGCTACACCTTC
CASSPPPVLNGYTF
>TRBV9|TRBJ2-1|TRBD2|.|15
TGTGCCAGCAGCGCCTACTTGGGGGGGTTCAATGAGCAGTTCTTC
CASSAYLGGFNEQFF
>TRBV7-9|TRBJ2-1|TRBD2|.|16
TGTGCCAGCAGCCCGATTGGGACTAGCGGGAGGGATGAGCAGTTCTTC
CASSPIGTSGRDEQFF
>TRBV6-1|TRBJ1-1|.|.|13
TGTGCCAGCGGCGAGCCGGGGCCTGGGTGGGCTTTCTTT
CASGEPGPGWAFF
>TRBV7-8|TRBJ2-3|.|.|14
TGTGCCAGCAGCTTAGAGTGGGACACGATTACGCAGTATTTT
CASSLEWDTITQYF
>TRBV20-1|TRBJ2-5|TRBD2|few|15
TGCAGTGCTAGTGCTGGGACTAGCTGGCGAGAGACCCAGTACTTC
CSASAGTSWRETQYF
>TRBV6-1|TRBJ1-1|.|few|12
TGTGCCAGCATCAATACGAACACTGAAGCTTTCTTT
CASINTNTEAFF
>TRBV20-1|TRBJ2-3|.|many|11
TGCAGTGCTAGACCAGGAAATACGCAGTATTTT
CSARPGNTQYF
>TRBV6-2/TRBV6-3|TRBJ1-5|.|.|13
TGTGCCAGCGCGGGACGCCGAAATCAGCCCCAGCATTTT
CASAGRRNQPQHF
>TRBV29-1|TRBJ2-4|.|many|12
TGCAGCGTTGATTTGGGCGGGAACATTCAGTACTTC
CSVDLGGNIQYF
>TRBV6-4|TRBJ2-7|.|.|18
TGTGCCAGCAGCGCCGGGACATTCCTTTTCCGAGGTTCCTACGAGCAGTACTTC
CASSAGTFLFRGSYEQYF